This TCR beta chain appears in the sequencing data of a study of OX40 agonist ivuxolimab in advanced cancers. Study context: As their treatment, patients were administered ivuxolimab, an agonistic anti-OX40 (CD134) antibody. Regarding the study as a whole: Both blood CD4+ and CD8+ T cells showed clonal growth by week 6 at 0.1 to 3.0 mg/kg.

Autoimmune disease history or systemic immunosuppression led to patients being barred. The V segment lost 3 bases and the J segment 6 bases; nucleotides outside the gene matches: 11. Germline V gives CDR1 MNHEY, CDR2 SMNVEV (reference sequence). The CDR3 totals 16 residues. TCRdb's copy holds only in-frame clones and misses some; the assay was immunoSEQ multiplex PCR. The sample consists of 65,000 to 75,000 clones, about 89% of them appearing once. A word on this clone: The target antigen is unknown.

Sequenced material: CD4+ or CD8+ T cells sorted from blood, taken in a trial of the OX40 agonist ivuxolimab. The sequence derives from an adult with an advanced solid tumor such as melanoma, head and neck, liver or kidney cancer. The rearrangement links TRBV27 to TRBJ1-2; 9 nucleotides align to TRBD1. CDR3 bases: TGTGCCAGCAGTTTTAGAGTCGGACAGGGGAGGAATGGCTACACCTTC. This codes for CASSFRVGQGRNGYTF.